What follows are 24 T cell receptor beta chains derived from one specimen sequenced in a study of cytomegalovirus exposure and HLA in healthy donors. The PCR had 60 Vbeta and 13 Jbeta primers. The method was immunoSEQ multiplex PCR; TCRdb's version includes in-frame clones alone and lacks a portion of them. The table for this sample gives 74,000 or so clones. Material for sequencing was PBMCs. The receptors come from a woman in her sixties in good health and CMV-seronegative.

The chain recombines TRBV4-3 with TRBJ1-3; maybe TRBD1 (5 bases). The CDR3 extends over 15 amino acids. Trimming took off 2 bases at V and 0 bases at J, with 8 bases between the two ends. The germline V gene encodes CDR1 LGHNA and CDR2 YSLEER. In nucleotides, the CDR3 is TGCGCCAGCAGCCAATACAGGAGCTCTGGAAACACCATATATTTT. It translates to CASSQYRSSGNTIYF.

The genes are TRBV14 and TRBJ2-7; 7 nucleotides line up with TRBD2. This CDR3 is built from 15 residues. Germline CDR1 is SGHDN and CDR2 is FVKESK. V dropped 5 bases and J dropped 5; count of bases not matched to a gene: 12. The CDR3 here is CASSESGTIIHEQYF. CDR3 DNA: TGTGCCAGCAGCGAATCCGGGACTATAATCCACGAGCAGTACTTC.

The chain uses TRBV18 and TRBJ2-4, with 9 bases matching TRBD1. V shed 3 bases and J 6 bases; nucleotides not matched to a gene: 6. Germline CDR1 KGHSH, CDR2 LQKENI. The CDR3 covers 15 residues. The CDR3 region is CASSPPGQGSNIQYF. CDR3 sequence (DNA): TGTGCCAGCTCACCCCCGGGACAGGGTTCAAACATTCAGTACTTC.

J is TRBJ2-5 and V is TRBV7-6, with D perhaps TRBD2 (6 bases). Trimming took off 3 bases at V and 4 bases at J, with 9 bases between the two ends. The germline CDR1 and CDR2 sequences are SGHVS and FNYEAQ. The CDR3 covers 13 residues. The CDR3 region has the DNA TGTGCCAGCAGCTTCGGGGAGGCAGAGACCCAGTACTTC. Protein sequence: CASSFGEAETQYF.

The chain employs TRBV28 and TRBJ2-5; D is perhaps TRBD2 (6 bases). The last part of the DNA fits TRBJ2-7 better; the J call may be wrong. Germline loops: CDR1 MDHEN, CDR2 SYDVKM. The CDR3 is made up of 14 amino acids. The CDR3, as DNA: TGTGCCAGCACTCCTGGAGGGCCTCCCTACGAGCAGTACTTC. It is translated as CASTPGGPPYEQYF.

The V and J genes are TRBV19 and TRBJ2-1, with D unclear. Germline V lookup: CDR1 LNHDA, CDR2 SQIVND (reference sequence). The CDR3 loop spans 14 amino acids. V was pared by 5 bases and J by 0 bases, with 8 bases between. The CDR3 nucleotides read TGTGCCAGTAGTGTTTGGAGCTCCTACAATGAGCAGTTCTTC. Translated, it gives CASSVWSSYNEQFF. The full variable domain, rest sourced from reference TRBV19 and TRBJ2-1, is DGGITQSPKYLFRKEGQNVTLSCEQNLNHDAMYWYRQDPGQGLRLIYYSQIVNDFQKGDIAEGYSVSREKKESFPLTVTSAQKNPTAFYLCASSVWSSYNEQFFGPGTRLTVL.

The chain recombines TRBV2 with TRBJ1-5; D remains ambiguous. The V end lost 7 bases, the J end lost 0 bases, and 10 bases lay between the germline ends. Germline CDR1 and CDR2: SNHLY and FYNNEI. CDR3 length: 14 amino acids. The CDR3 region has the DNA TGTGCCAGCACTATCATATATAGCAATCAGCCCCAGCATTTT. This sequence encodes CASTIIYSNQPQHF.

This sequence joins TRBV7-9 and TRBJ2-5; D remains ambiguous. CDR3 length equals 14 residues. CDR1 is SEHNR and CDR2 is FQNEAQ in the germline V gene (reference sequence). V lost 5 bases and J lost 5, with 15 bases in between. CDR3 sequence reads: CASSQPPSGETQYF. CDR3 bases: TGTGCCAGCAGCCAACCCCCATCCGGGGAGACCCAGTACTTC.

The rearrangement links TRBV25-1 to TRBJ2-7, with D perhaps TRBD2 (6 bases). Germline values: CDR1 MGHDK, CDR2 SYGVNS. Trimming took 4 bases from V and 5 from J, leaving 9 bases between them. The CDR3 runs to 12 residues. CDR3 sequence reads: CASSGRGNEQYF. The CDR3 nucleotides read TGTGCCAGCAGTGGGCGGGGAAACGAGCAGTACTTC.

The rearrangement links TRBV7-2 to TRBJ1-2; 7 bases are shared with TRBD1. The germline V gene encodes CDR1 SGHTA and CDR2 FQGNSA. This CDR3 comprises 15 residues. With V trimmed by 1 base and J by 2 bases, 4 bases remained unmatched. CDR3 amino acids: CASSLVAGGNYGYTF. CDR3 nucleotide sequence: TGTGCCAGCAGCTTAGTGGCAGGGGGGAACTATGGCTACACCTTC.

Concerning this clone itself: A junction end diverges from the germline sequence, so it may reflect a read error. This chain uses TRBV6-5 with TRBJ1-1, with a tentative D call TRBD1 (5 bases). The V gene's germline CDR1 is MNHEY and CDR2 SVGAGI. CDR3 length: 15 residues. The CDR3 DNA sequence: TGTGCCAGCCGGAGTGCGGGGCGGGGGTCCTCTGAGGCTTTCTTT. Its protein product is CASRSAGRGSSEAFF.

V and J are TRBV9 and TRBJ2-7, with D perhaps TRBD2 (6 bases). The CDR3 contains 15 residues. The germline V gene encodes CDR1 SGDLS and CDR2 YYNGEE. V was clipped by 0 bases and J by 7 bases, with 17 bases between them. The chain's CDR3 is CASSVGRGLAGEQYF. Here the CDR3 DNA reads TGTGCCAGCAGCGTAGGTAGGGGACTGGCTGGGGAGCAGTACTTC.

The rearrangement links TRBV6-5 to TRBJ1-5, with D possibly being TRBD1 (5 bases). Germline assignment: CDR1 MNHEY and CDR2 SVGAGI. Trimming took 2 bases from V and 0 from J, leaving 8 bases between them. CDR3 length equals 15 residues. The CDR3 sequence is CASSYLRVSNQPQHF. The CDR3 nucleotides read TGTGCCAGCAGTTACCTCAGGGTTAGCAATCAGCCCCAGCATTTT.

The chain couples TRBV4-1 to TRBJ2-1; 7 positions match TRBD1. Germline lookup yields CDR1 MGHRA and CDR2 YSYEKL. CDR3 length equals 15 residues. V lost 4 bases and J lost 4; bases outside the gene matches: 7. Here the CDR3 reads CASSRWDSLYNEQFF. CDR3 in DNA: TGCGCCAGCAGCCGGTGGGACAGCCTGTACAATGAGCAGTTCTTC.

In DNA form, the CDR3 reads TGTGCCATCAGTGAGTACGAGGGAGAGAGCGAGACCCAGTACTTC. It codes for CAISEYEGESETQYF. The V call is TRBV10-3, the J call TRBJ2-5, with a possible D match to TRBD2 (5 bases). The CDR3 sequence is 15 residues long. Germline assignment: CDR1 ENHRY and CDR2 SYGVKD. V lost 1 base and J 5 bases, leaving 14 bases between the germline ends.

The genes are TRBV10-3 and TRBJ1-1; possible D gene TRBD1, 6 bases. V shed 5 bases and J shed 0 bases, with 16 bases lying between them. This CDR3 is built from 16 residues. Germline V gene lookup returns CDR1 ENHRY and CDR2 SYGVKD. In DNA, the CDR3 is TGTGCCATCAGTCACGACAGGCAGCAAATGAACACTGAAGCTTTCTTT. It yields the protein CAISHDRQQMNTEAFF.

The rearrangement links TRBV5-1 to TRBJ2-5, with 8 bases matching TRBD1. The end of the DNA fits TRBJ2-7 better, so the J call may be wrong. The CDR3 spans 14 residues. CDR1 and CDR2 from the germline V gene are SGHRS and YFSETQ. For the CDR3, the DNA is TGCGCCAGCAGCTTGGCGGGACAGGATTACGAGCAGTACTTC. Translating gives CASSLAGQDYEQYF.

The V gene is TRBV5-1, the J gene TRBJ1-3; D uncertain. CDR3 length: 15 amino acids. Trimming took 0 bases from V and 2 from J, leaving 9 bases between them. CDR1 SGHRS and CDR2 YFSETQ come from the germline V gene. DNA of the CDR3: TGCGCCAGCAGCTTGGTGGGCTACCCTGGAAACACCATATATTTT. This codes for CASSLVGYPGNTIYF.

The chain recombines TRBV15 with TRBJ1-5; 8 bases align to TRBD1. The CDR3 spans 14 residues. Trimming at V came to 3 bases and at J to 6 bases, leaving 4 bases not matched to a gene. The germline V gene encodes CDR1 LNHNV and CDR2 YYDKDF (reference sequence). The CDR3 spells CATSSRGPIQPQHF. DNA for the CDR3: TGTGCCACCAGCAGCAGGGGGCCGATTCAGCCCCAGCATTTT.

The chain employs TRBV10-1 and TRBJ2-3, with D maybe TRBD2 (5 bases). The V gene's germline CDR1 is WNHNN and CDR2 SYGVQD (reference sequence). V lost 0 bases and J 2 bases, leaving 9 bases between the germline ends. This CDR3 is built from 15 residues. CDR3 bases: TGCGCCAGCAGTGAGTCAGCGGATAACACAGATACGCAGTATTTT. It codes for CASSESADNTDTQYF.

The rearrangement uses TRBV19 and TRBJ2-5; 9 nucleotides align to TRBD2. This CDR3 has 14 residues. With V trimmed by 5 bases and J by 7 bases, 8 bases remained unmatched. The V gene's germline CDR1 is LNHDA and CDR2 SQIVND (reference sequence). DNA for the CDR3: TGTGCCAGTAGTGCCACAACACTAGCGGGGACCCAGTACTTC. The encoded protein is CASSATTLAGTQYF.

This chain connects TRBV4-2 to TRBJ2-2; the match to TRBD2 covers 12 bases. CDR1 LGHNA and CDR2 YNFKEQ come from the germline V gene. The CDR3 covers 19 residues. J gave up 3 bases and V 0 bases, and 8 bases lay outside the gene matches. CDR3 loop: CASSQDDASGRADTGELFF. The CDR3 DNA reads TGTGCCAGCAGCCAAGATGACGCTAGCGGGAGGGCCGACACCGGGGAGCTGTTTTTT.

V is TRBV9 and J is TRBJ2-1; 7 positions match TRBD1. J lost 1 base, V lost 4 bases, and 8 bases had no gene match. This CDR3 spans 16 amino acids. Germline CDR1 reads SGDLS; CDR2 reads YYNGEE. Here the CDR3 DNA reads TGTGCCAGCAGCACTACAGGGGATGGTTCCTACAATGAGCAGTTCTTC. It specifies CASSTTGDGSYNEQFF.

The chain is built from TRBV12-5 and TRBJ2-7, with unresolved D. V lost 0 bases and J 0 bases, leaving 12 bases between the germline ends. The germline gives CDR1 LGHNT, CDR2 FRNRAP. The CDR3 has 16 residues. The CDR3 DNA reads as TGTGCTAGTGGTTTGGTCATACTACCGACCTCCTACGAGCAGTACTTC. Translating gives CASGLVILPTSYEQYF. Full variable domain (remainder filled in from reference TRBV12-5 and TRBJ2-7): DARVTQTPRHKVTEMGQEVTMRCQPILGHNTVFWYRQTMMQGLELLAYFRNRAPLDDSGMPKDRFSAEMPDATLATLKIQPSEPRDSAVYFCASGLVILPTSYEQYFGPGTRLTVT.